The clone carrying this T cell receptor (beta chain) appeared a few times. The sample belongs to a study of response to subunit inactivated influenza vaccine. TCRdb re-called the RT-PCR reads with MiXCR, one entry per CDR3 protein. Of about 190,000 distinct CDR3 sequences listed, around an eighth are singletons. V lost 1 base and J lost 6; bases outside the gene matches: 3. The CDR3 consists of 15 residues. The receptor was derived from a man in his fifties or sixties who received an inactivated influenza vaccine. Sequenced material: CD8+ T cells sorted from PBMCs, taken around 5 days after vaccination. The chain is built from TRBV12-3 or TRBV12-4 and TRBJ2-1, with 10 bases aligning to TRBD2. This CDR3 reads CASSLGTSGFNEQFF. Written as DNA, the CDR3 is TGTGCCAGCAGTTTAGGGACTAGCGGCTTCAATGAGCAGTTCTTC.